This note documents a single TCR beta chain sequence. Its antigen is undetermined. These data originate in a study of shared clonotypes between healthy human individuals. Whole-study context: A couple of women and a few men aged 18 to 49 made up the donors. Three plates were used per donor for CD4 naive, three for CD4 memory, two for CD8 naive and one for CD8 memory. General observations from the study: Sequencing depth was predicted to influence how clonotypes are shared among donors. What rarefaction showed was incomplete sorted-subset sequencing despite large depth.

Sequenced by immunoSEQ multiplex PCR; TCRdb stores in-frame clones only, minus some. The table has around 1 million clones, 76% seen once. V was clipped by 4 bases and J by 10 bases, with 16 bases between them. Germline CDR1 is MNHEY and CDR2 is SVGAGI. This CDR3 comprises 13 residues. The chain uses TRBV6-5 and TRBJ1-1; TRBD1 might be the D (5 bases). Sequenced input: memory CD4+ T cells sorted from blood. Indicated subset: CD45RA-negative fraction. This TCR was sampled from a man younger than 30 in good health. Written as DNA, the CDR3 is TGTGCCAGCAGTTTCCAAAGGGGTATGCCAGCTTTCTTT. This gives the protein CASSFQRGMPAFF.